The next 27 T cell receptor beta chains were all read from a single sample in a study of chemoradiotherapy in HPV16-positive cancers. Data came from immunoSEQ multiplex PCR; TCRdb stores just in-frame clones and leaves some out. The table has tens of thousands of clones, approximately 87% seen once; the top ten hold about 2.4%. This material consisted of blood, taken from a patient who underwent chemoradiotherapy. The receptor source for this set is a human donor with HPV-associated anogenital cancer.

The chain links TRBV7-9 to TRBJ2-1; D call uncertain. Germline V CDR1 and CDR2: SEHNR, FQNEAQ (reference sequence). V was clipped by 5 bases and J by 5 bases, with 10 bases between them. The CDR3 loop spans 13 amino acids. The CDR3 DNA follows: TGTGCCAGCAGCCGACGACACGACAATGAGCAGTTCTTC. It codes for CASSRRHDNEQFF.

The rearrangement links TRBV5-6 to TRBJ2-5; perhaps TRBD2 as D (6 bases). V lost 0 bases to trimming and J lost 4 bases, with 13 bases between them. CDR1 SGHDT and CDR2 YYEEEE come from the germline V gene. The CDR3 contains 15 residues. Written as DNA, the CDR3 is TGTGCCAGCAGCTTGGCCCTCGGGCGGGGAGAGACCCAGTACTTC. Its translation: CASSLALGRGETQYF.

CDR3 bases: TGTGCCAGCAGGATGGACAGGGGGGTAGCGAACACCGGGGAGCTGTTTTTT. Amino acid sequence: CASRMDRGVANTGELFF. The chain uses TRBV7-9 and TRBJ2-2; TRBD1 matches 10 bases. The V gene end was trimmed by 6 bases and the J gene end by 0 bases; junction bases not matched to a gene: 7. The CDR3 extends over 17 amino acids. In germline, CDR1 is SEHNR, CDR2 FQNEAQ (reference sequence).

This clone came up once. The chain is built from TRBV7-2 and TRBJ2-5; 8 positions agree with TRBD1. The DNA end lines up better with TRBJ2-7; the J call may be wrong. The CDR3 extends over 14 amino acids. From germline, CDR1 is SGHTA and CDR2 FQGNSA. Here the CDR3 DNA reads TGTGCCAGCAGCTTAGTGACAGGGGACTACGAGCAGTACTTC. Its translation is CASSLVTGDYEQYF.

The V gene is TRBV29-1, the J gene TRBJ2-5; 8 positions match TRBD2. The germline V gene encodes CDR1 SQVTM and CDR2 ANQGSEA. CDR3 length equals 15 residues. The junction had 7 bases not matched to a gene; V was cut back by 3 bases and J by 1 base. This CDR3 is CSVDPGLAPQETQYF. In DNA form, the CDR3 reads TGCAGCGTTGACCCAGGACTAGCCCCCCAAGAGACCCAGTACTTC.

The V call is TRBV2, the J call TRBJ1-1; D gene uncertain. Germline V gene data show CDR1 as SNHLY and CDR2 as FYNNEI. Trimming took 6 bases from V and 1 from J, leaving 9 bases between them. There are 13 residues in the CDR3. CDR3 sequence (DNA): TGTGCCAGCAGAGCCCCAGCGAACACTGAAGCTTTCTTT. Protein product: CASRAPANTEAFF.

This clone has only a few counts. As DNA, the CDR3 is TGCAGTGCTAGTACTCAGCCCCAGCATTTT. Amino acids: CSASTQPQHF. This chain joins TRBV20-1 and TRBJ1-5; D is unresolved. CDR1 is DFQATT and CDR2 is SNEGSKA in the germline V gene (reference sequence). Trimming pared 3 bases from V and 6 bases from J, leaving 3 bases between. The CDR3 extends over 10 amino acids.

This chain uses TRBV18 with TRBJ1-5, with D perhaps matching TRBD1 (6 bases). CDR3 size: 14 residues. The V gene's germline CDR1 is KGHSH and CDR2 LQKENI. Trimming shortened V by 3 bases and J by 5 bases, and 11 bases separated the two germline ends. CDR3 sequence (DNA): TGTGCCAGCTCACCTCAGACAGGAGATCAGCCCCAGCATTTT. Its translation: CASSPQTGDQPQHF.

The chain recombines TRBV5-8 with TRBJ1-6, with 7 positions matching TRBD1. The CDR3 covers 16 residues. Looked up from germline, CDR1 is SGHTS and CDR2 is YDEGEE. V shed 0 bases, J shed 10 bases, and the junction held 10 bases outside the gene matches. CDR3 nucleotide sequence: TGTGCCAGCAGCTTGGAGCCAGGAGGGGGCGTCTCACCCCTCCACTTT. Encoded protein: CASSLEPGGGVSPLHF.

The CDR3 DNA follows: TGTGCCAGCAGCAGAGGAGGGAGGATGAACACTGAAGCTTTCTTT. It specifies CASSRGGRMNTEAFF. V is TRBV7-6 and J is TRBJ1-1; D is uncertain. Per the germline V gene, CDR1 is SGHVS and CDR2 is FNYEAQ. The CDR3 runs to 15 residues. V shed 5 bases and J shed 0 bases, with 13 bases lying between them.

The CDR3, as DNA: TGTGCCAGCAGCGTCGTCGTAGCGGGAGATTCAGATACGCAGTATTTT. Its protein product is CASSVVVAGDSDTQYF. The chain is built from TRBV7-8 and TRBJ2-3, with 9 bases matching TRBD2. After removal of 5 bases from V and 4 bases from J, the junction contained 10 bases not matched to a gene. The CDR3 spans 16 residues. CDR1 is SGHVS and CDR2 is FQNEAQ in the germline V gene.

The rearrangement links TRBV25-1 to TRBJ2-1, with TRBD2 matching 9 bases. The CDR3 runs 14 residues. In germline, CDR1 is MGHDK, CDR2 SYGVNS. The ends lost 2 bases at V and 8 bases at J; junction bases unmatched: 4. This CDR3 reads CASSEVLAGHEQFF. The CDR3 DNA reads TGTGCCAGCAGTGAAGTCCTAGCGGGGCATGAGCAGTTCTTC.

The chain has TRBV5-1 and TRBJ2-3; D possibly corresponds to TRBD1 (6 bases). Trimming shortened V by 4 bases and J by 0 bases, and 12 bases separated the two germline ends. Germline V CDR1 and CDR2: SGHRS, YFSETQ. The CDR3 spans 15 residues. The CDR3 is CASSKLQGSTDTQYF. For the CDR3, the DNA is TGCGCCAGCAGCAAACTACAGGGAAGCACAGATACGCAGTATTTT.

This clone showed up just once. The V call is TRBV19, the J call TRBJ2-7; D not certain. The CDR3 length is 13 residues. In germline, CDR1 is LNHDA, CDR2 SQIVND (reference sequence). V lost 3 bases and J 5 bases, leaving 11 bases between the germline ends. The CDR3 region is CASSITRANEQYF. The CDR3, as DNA: TGTGCCAGTAGTATTACAAGGGCCAACGAGCAGTACTTC.

The V gene is TRBV7-2, the J gene TRBJ2-2, with 14 bases identical to TRBD2. The CDR3 runs 16 residues. Germline CDR1 is SGHTA and CDR2 is FQGNSA. Trimming removed 4 bases from V and 7 bases from J; junction bases left unmatched: 5. CDR3 bases: TGTGCCAGCAGCTCGGGACTAGCGGGAGCCGTCGGGGAGCTGTTTTTT. It is translated as CASSSGLAGAVGELFF.

The chain employs TRBV28 and TRBJ2-2; D gene uncertain. Trimming stripped 3 bases from V and 1 base from J, with 6 bases between. Germline V lookup: CDR1 MDHEN, CDR2 SYDVKM. This CDR3 contains 14 residues. The CDR3 sequence: CASSLPRNTGELFF. Here the CDR3 DNA reads TGTGCCAGCAGTTTGCCCAGGAACACCGGGGAGCTGTTTTTT.

V usage is TRBV18 and J usage is TRBJ2-2, with 14 nucleotides matching TRBD2. V gave up 0 bases and J gave up 8 bases; unmatched junction bases: 2. The CDR3 has 16 residues. Germline-derived CDR1 and CDR2 are KGHSH and LQKENI. In nucleotides, the CDR3 is TGTGCCAGCTCACCACCGGGACTAGCGGGAGCTGGGGAGCTGTTTTTT. Residues: CASSPPGLAGAGELFF. Together with reference TRBV18 and TRBJ2-2, the CDR3 gives the full variable domain: NAGVMQNPRHLVRRRGQEARLRCSPMKGHSHVYWYRQLPEEGLKFMVYLQKENIIDESGMPKERFSAEFPKEGPSILRIQQVVRGDSAAYFCASSPPGLAGAGELFFGEGSRLTVL.

The V and J genes are TRBV7-9 and TRBJ2-1; 10 nucleotides match TRBD2. There are 15 residues in the CDR3. CDR1 is SEHNR, CDR2 FQNEAQ, per germline (reference sequence). With 4 bases clipped from V and 10 bases from J, the junction kept 10 bases outside the gene matches. Here the CDR3 reads CASSSYHLAGAEQFF. DNA of the CDR3: TGTGCCAGCAGCTCCTACCACCTAGCGGGGGCGGAGCAGTTCTTC.

This clone was recorded once. The chain employs TRBV4-1 and TRBJ1-6; D unclear. Germline V CDR1 and CDR2: MGHRA, YSYEKL. This CDR3 region has 17 residues. V lost 0 bases and J 4 bases, leaving 13 bases between the germline ends. The CDR3 DNA is TGCGCCAGCAGCCAAGACGACACCCTTTCTTATAATTCACCCCTCCACTTT. Translating gives CASSQDDTLSYNSPLHF.

The V call is TRBV19, the J call TRBJ1-5; TRBD1 is a possible D gene (6 bases). V was pared by 6 bases and J by 3 bases, with 15 bases between. The CDR3 runs 15 residues. Germline V gene data show CDR1 as LNHDA and CDR2 as SQIVND (reference sequence). The CDR3 is CASRPTGEYNQPQHF. DNA for the CDR3: TGTGCCAGTAGACCGACAGGAGAATACAATCAGCCCCAGCATTTT.

The V call is TRBV7-9, the J call TRBJ2-1; weak D call: TRBD2 (5 bases). The V end lost 3 bases, the J end lost 6 bases, and 12 bases lay between the germline ends. Germline lookup yields CDR1 SEHNR and CDR2 FQNEAQ (reference sequence). The CDR3 loop spans 14 amino acids. The CDR3 sequence: CASSLRVSSNEQFF. The CDR3 DNA reads as TGTGCCAGCAGCTTGAGGGTCTCCAGCAATGAGCAGTTCTTC.

The CDR3 is CASSVSGGDEQYF. The CDR3 DNA sequence: TGTGCCAGCAGCGTAAGCGGCGGCGACGAGCAGTACTTC. The chain is built from TRBV9 and TRBJ2-7; D may be TRBD2 (5 bases). The germline CDR1 and CDR2 sequences are SGDLS and YYNGEE. This CDR3 is built from 13 residues. V was trimmed by 1 base and J by 5 bases, leaving 10 bases between them.

The chain combines TRBV7-9 with TRBJ2-2, with D possibly matching TRBD1 (5 bases). This CDR3 contains 14 residues. Trimming took 11 bases from V and 0 from J, leaving 13 bases between them. Germline-derived CDR1 and CDR2 are SEHNR and FQNEAQ (reference sequence). CDR3 DNA sequence: TGTGCCGGAAAACAGGAGACGAACACCGGGGAGCTGTTTTTT. This translates into CAGKQETNTGELFF.

The rearrangement links TRBV5-4 to TRBJ2-5; 9 positions agree with TRBD2. The DNA matches TRBJ2-7 better at its end, which makes the J call doubtful. Germline V gives CDR1 SGHNT, CDR2 YYREEE (reference sequence). The CDR3 is 14 residues long. The CDR3 DNA is TGTGCCAGCAGCTCCAGCGGGGGGCTCTACGAGCAGTACTTC. Translation: CASSSSGGLYEQYF.

This clone was observed once. The CDR3 here is CASRAQGEYGYTF. The CDR3 DNA follows: TGTGCCAGCAGAGCACAGGGGGAGTATGGCTACACCTTC. The chain carries TRBV27 and TRBJ1-2; 8 bases align to TRBD1. The germline gives CDR1 MNHEY, CDR2 SMNVEV (reference sequence). Trimming cost V 6 bases and J 5 bases; bases outside gene matches: 5. The CDR3 runs 13 residues.

CDR3 in amino acids: CASSLATSGGGSTSHEQFF. The CDR3 DNA sequence: TGTGCCAGCAGCTTAGCGACTAGCGGGGGCGGTTCGACATCGCATGAGCAGTTCTTC. The V and J genes are TRBV11-2 and TRBJ2-1; TRBD2 matches 12 bases. CDR1 and CDR2 (germline): SGHAT, FQNNGV. The CDR3 runs 19 residues. The V segment lost 1 base and the J segment 8 bases; nucleotides outside the gene matches: 15.

The gene calls are TRBV7-9 and TRBJ1-3, with D perhaps matching TRBD1 (5 bases). V was trimmed by 5 bases and J by 4 bases, leaving 9 bases between them. CDR3 length: 13 amino acids. In germline, CDR1 is SEHNR, CDR2 FQNEAQ (reference sequence). The CDR3 protein is CASSPQGGNTIYF. The CDR3 nucleotides are TGTGCCAGCAGCCCCCAGGGAGGAAACACCATATATTTT. The variable domain in full, completed from reference TRBV7-9 and TRBJ1-3, reads DTGVSQNPRHKITKRGQNVTFRCDPISEHNRLYWYRQTLGQGPEFLTYFQNEAQLEKSRLLSDRFSAERPKGSFSTLEIQRTEQGDSAMYLCASSPQGGNTIYFGEGSWLTVV.